Listed below are T cell receptor beta chains from one sample, sequenced in a study of shared clonotypes between healthy human individuals. Libraries were prepared by immunoSEQ multiplex PCR; TCRdb keeps only in-frame clonotypes and omits some of them. The sample lists about 1.1 million clones, more than 75% occurring once. Specimen: memory CD4+ T cells from PBMCs. These receptors were collected from a man between 18 and 35 years old in good health. Some clones in this sample may be carry-over from other donors' samples. CDR3s include the opening cysteine and the closing phenylalanine or tryptophan. The D gene is left open where the match is weak. Size is omitted from some rows. Given values are once, few, many or a class for expanded clones.

clone_size j_call cdr3_length v_call d_call cdr3_nt cdr3_aa
few TRBJ2-7 15 TRBV19 TRBD2 TGTGCCAGTAGTATGACTAGCGGGATTGGCTACGAGCAGTACTTC CASSMTSGIGYEQYF
NA TRBJ2-3 14 TRBV5-1 NA TGCGCCAGCAGGGGGAATTCGGGCACAGATACGCAGTATTTT CASRGNSGTDTQYF
NA TRBJ2-7 14 TRBV7-9 NA TGTGCCAGCAGCTTAGATCGCCAAGGGTACGAGCAGTACTTC CASSLDRQGYEQYF
NA TRBJ2-1 17 TRBV11-1 TRBD2 TGTGCCAGCAGCTTAGGGAGCGGGAGTCGCTCCTACAATGAGCAGTTCTTC CASSLGSGSRSYNEQFF
NA TRBJ1-4 13 TRBV29-1 NA TGCAGCGCCCAGAAGGGCACTAATGAAAAACTGTTTTTT CSAQKGTNEKLFF
few TRBJ2-7 12 TRBV2 NA TGTGCCAGCAGTGAACAGGGCTACGAGCAGTACTTC CASSEQGYEQYF
NA TRBJ2-7 14 TRBV5-6 NA TGTGCCAGCAGCTTCCCCGGGACCCAGGGCGAGCAGTACTTC CASSFPGTQGEQYF
NA TRBJ1-1 16 TRBV11-2 TRBD1 TGTGCCAGCAGCTTAGGTCGGACAGGGGCAAACACTGAAGCTTTCTTT CASSLGRTGANTEAFF
many TRBJ1-2 12 TRBV10-3 NA TGTGCCATCAGTGACAGGGACTATGGCTACACCTTC CAISDRDYGYTF
NA TRBJ2-3 14 TRBV7-3 TRBD2 TGTGCCAGCAGCCTCCGGGGGGGCACAGATACGCAGTATTTT CASSLRGGTDTQYF
NA TRBJ2-1 14 TRBV5-6 NA TGTGCCAGCAGCTTGGTCGCGGACCCCAGGGAGCAGTTCTTC CASSLVADPREQFF
NA TRBJ2-7 15 TRBV6-5 TRBD2 TGTGCCAGCAGTTGGGGACTAGCGGGAGTGGGAGAGCAGTACTTC CASSWGLAGVGEQYF
NA TRBJ2-5 15 TRBV5-1 NA TGCGCCAGCAGCTTGGTTGAAGGAGGGGGAGAGACCCAGTACTTC CASSLVEGGGETQYF
NA TRBJ1-5 16 TRBV1 NA TGCACCAGCAGCCATTGCGCAGGGGTTGGGAAGAGACCCCAGCATTTT CTSSHCAGVGKRPQHF
NA TRBJ2-3 16 TRBV14 NA TGTGCCAGCAGCCAAGGAGTGGGCAGAGTCACAGATACGCAGTATTTT CASSQGVGRVTDTQYF
few TRBJ1-1 13 TRBV28 NA TGTGCCAGTGATCAGGGGTGGAGGGCTGAAGCTTTCTTT CASDQGWRAEAFF
NA TRBJ2-1 15 TRBV10-2 NA TGCGCCAGCAGTGCATGGGGCCTAAAATCCAATGAGCAGTTCTTC CASSAWGLKSNEQFF
NA TRBJ2-3 18 TRBV11-3 TRBD1 TGTGCCAGCAGCTTAGGGCCCTGGACAGGGCCTGACACAGATACGCAGTATTTT CASSLGPWTGPDTDTQYF
NA TRBJ2-1 14 TRBV7-9 TRBD2 TGTGCCAGCAGCAGTACTAGCGGGTCCAATGAGCAGTTCTTC CASSSTSGSNEQFF
NA TRBJ2-5 16 TRBV30 TRBD2 TGTGCCTGGAGCCCGGGGCTAGCGGGGACCCAAGAGACCCAGTACTTC CAWSPGLAGTQETQYF
few TRBJ2-1 11 TRBV20-1 NA TGCAGTGCTAAGCGGGTGGATGAGCAGTTCTTC CSAKRVDEQFF
NA TRBJ1-2 15 TRBV29-1 NA TGCAGCGTTGAAGATTCCCACAGGGAGGGCTATGGCTACACCTTC CSVEDSHREGYGYTF
NA TRBJ2-5 13 TRBV11-1 NA TGTGCCAGCAGCTTCGGCAGGCAAGAGACCCAGTACTTC CASSFGRQETQYF
NA TRBJ2-1 15 TRBV18 TRBD1 TGTGCCAGCTCACCACCAGGACAGGGGCCCCATGAGCAGTTCTTC CASSPPGQGPHEQFF
NA TRBJ1-5 14 TRBV28 TRBD1 TGTGCCAGCAGTTTGGACAGGGGTGTTCAGCCCCAGCATTTT CASSLDRGVQPQHF
NA TRBJ2-1 19 TRBV5-4 TRBD2 TGTGCCAGCAGCTCCAGCAGTGGGACTAGCGGGCAGACCTACAATGAGCAGTTCTTC CASSSSSGTSGQTYNEQFF
once TRBJ2-2 18 TRBV9 NA TGTGCCAGCAGCGCTGACCCGGTGGGGCTAGAGATCACCGGGGAGCTGTTTTTT CASSADPVGLEITGELFF
NA TRBJ1-2 14 TRBV27 NA TGTGCCAGCAGTTTATTTAGGACGGCCGCCGGCTACACCTTC CASSLFRTAAGYTF
NA TRBJ2-2 17 TRBV7-8 NA TGTGCCAGCAGCCGAGGCGCGACTAGTGGGTATCCCGGGGAGCTGTTTTTT CASSRGATSGYPGELFF
NA TRBJ2-3 17 TRBV11-3 TRBD2 TGTGCCAGCAGCTTATCCGGGACTAGCGGTTTCACAGATACGCAGTATTTT CASSLSGTSGFTDTQYF
NA TRBJ2-1 15 TRBV2 TRBD2 TGTGCCAGCAGTGCGGGACTAGCGGCCCCCTTGGAGCAGTTCTTC CASSAGLAAPLEQFF
NA TRBJ2-1 19 TRBV5-1 TRBD2 TGCGCCAGCAGCTTGTCGAGACTAGCGGGAGAAAATTCCTACAATGAGCAGTTCTTC CASSLSRLAGENSYNEQFF
NA TRBJ2-3 16 TRBV4-1 TRBD2 TGCGCCAGCAGCCCAGAAGCGGGAGGTTCATTGGATACGCAGTATTTT CASSPEAGGSLDTQYF
NA TRBJ2-2 16 TRBV7-9 TRBD2 TGTGCCAGCACCCGACTAGCGGGAGTTGGCACCGGGGAGCTGTTTTTT CASTRLAGVGTGELFF
few TRBJ1-2 13 TRBV19 NA TGTGCCAGTAGTGCAACGGCGTTTTATGGCTACACCTTC CASSATAFYGYTF
NA TRBJ2-5 15 TRBV7-3 TRBD1 TGTGCCAGCAGCTTAACGACAGGGGGTGTTGAGACCCAGTACTTC CASSLTTGGVETQYF
NA TRBJ1-1 13 TRBV28 NA TGTGCCAGCAGCTTGGACGGTAACACTGAAGCTTTCTTT CASSLDGNTEAFF
NA TRBJ2-7 12 TRBV11-2 NA TGTGCCAGCAGCCAGAGACCCATCGAGCAGTACTTC CASSQRPIEQYF
NA TRBJ2-5 14 TRBV5-1 NA TGCGCCAGCAGCTTGGCCCCGGACCAAGAGACCCAGTACTTC CASSLAPDQETQYF
NA TRBJ2-5 16 TRBV6-1 NA TGTGCCAGCAGTGCGGGGGTTCTTTTTGTCCAAGAGACCCAGTACTTC CASSAGVLFVQETQYF